The rows below give T cell receptor beta chains drawn from one sample of a study of CXCR3-negative and CXCR3-positive naive CD8 T cells. TCRdb reprocessed the 5' RACE reads and stores each CDR3 protein as one record, lacking DNA. The listing contains around 50,000 distinct CDR3 sequences. The sample comprised naive CXCR3- CD8+ T cells from blood. The source of these receptors is a human donor in good health. Some clones in this sample may be carry-over from other donors' samples. Each CDR3 is given with its conserved first and last residue.

v_gene,j_gene,CDR3aa
TRBV7-8,TRBJ2-2,CASSSEGLGGTGELFF
TRBV4-2,TRBJ2-1,CASSHITRGQNYNEQFF
TRBV14,TRBJ2-7,CASSQDWGTYEQYF
TRBV25-1,TRBJ2-5,CASSVIGGGETQYF
TRBV27,TRBJ2-7,CASSEGNYEQYF
TRBV4-3,TRBJ1-5,CASSLLPGGNQPQHF
TRBV6-1,TRBJ2-7,CASTGVSYEQYF
TRBV29-1,TRBJ2-5,CSVGTEETQYF
TRBV6-5,TRBJ2-7,CASSEGSGSPYEQYF
TRBV29-1,TRBJ1-1,CSGQGAGTEAFF
TRBV27,TRBJ2-7,CASKLGGASEQYF
TRBV28,TRBJ1-5,CASSKVERQPQHF
TRBV4-1,TRBJ2-1,CASSLVTGIPYNQQFF
TRBV13,TRBJ2-7,CASSLGRPGSEQYF
TRBV4-1,TRBJ1-2,CASSQSTVTQSYGYTF
TRBV20-1,TRBJ1-1,CSARAFTEAFF
TRBV7-2,TRBJ2-2,CVSSLDYGAGRNTGELFF
TRBV12-3/TRBV12-4,TRBJ2-7,CASSLDLAGEQYF
TRBV20-1,TRBJ2-3,CSARVPSGGGYF
TRBV5-4,TRBJ2-2,CASSVGTGELFF